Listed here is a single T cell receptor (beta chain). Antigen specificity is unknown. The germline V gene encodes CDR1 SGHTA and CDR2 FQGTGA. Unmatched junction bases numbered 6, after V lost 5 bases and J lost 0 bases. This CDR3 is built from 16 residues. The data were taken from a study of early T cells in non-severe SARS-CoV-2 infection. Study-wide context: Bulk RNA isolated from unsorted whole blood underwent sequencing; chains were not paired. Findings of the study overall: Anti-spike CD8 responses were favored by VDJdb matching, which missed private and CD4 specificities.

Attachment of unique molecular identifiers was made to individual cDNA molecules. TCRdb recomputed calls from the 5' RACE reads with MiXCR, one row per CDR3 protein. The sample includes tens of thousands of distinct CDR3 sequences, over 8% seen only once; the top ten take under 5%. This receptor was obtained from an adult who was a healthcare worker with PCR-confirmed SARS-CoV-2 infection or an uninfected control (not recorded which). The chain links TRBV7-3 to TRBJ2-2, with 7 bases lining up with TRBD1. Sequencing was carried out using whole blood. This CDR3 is CASSRTGTANTGELFF. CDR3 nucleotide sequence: TGTGCCAGCAGCAGGACCGGGACAGCGAACACCGGGGAGCTGTTTTTT.